This T cell receptor (beta chain) was identified in a study of high-grade serous ovarian cancer treatment subgroups. Study as a whole: On average, approximately 14,000 reads and 7,000 to 8,500 unique TCR beta rearrangements were obtained per sample.

Profiling relied on immunoSEQ multiplex PCR, and the TCRdb table lists in-frame clones only, not all of them. The sample holds roughly 6,000 clones, about three quarters seen once. Tumor samples were obtained before definitive surgery or chemotherapy. There are 18 residues in the CDR3. CDR1 and CDR2 from the germline V gene are LGHNA and YSLEER. Losses at the gene ends were 4 bases for V and 9 bases for J; bases not matched to a gene: 12. The TCR comes from a human donor with high-grade serous ovarian cancer. The sample comprised tumor tissue. The chain carries TRBV4-3 and TRBJ2-1; 16 bases match TRBD2. DNA for the CDR3: TGCGCCAGCAGCCTTTACCCGCGCGGGACTAGCGGGGGGGCTGAGCAGTTCTTC. Residues: CASSLYPRGTSGGAEQFF.